This T cell receptor (beta chain) derives from a study of blood T cell repertoires in COVID-19. Generated by immunoSEQ multiplex PCR, the TCRdb table keeps only in-frame clones and is missing some. The sample has about 200,000 clones; around 90% are singletons. Germline values: CDR1 SGHDT, CDR2 YYEEEE. V lost 0 bases and J 5 bases, leaving 11 bases between the germline ends. The CDR3 contains 14 residues. The TCR originated in a man aged 60 to 75 who had recovered from COVID-19. The chain joins TRBV5-6 to TRBJ1-2; D may be TRBD1 (5 bases). The sequencing input was peripheral blood. The CDR3 DNA reads as TGTGCCAGCAGCTTGGACAGGTGGAGTTATGGCTACACCTTC. It encodes CASSLDRWSYGYTF.